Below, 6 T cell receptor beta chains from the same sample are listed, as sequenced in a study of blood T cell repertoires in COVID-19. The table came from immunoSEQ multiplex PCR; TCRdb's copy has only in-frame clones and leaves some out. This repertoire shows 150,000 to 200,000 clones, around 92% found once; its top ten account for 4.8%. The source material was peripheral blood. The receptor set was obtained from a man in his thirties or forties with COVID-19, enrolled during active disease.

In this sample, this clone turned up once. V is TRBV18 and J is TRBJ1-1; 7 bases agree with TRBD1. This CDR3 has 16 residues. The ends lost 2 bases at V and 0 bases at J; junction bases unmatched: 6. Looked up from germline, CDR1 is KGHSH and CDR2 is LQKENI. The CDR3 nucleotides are TGTGCCAGCTCACCAGACAGGGTCGGAATGAACACTGAAGCTTTCTTT. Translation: CASSPDRVGMNTEAFF. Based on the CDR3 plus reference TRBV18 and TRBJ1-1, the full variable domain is NAGVMQNPRHLVRRRGQEARLRCSPMKGHSHVYWYRQLPEEGLKFMVYLQKENIIDESGMPKERFSAEFPKEGPSILRIQQVVRGDSAAYFCASSPDRVGMNTEAFFGQGTRLTVV.

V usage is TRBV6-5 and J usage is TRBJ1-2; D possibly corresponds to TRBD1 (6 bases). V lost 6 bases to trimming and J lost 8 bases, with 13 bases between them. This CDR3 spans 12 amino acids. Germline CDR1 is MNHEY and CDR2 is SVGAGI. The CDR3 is CASRLQGSGYTF. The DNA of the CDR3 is TGTGCCAGCAGACTCCAGGGGAGCGGCTACACCTTC.

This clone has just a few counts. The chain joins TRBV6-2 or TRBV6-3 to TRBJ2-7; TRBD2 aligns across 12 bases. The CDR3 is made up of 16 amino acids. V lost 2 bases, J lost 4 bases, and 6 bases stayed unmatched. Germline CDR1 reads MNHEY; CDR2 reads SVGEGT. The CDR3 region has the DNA TGTGCCAGCAGTTACCGACTAGCGGGGGAGACTTACGAGCAGTACTTC. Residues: CASSYRLAGETYEQYF.

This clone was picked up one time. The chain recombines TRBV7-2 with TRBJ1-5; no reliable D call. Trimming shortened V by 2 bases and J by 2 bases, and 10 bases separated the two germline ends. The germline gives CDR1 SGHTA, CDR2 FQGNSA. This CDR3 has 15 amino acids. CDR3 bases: TGTGCCAGCAGCTTATCGATGGTAGGCAATCAGCCCCAGCATTTT. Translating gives CASSLSMVGNQPQHF.

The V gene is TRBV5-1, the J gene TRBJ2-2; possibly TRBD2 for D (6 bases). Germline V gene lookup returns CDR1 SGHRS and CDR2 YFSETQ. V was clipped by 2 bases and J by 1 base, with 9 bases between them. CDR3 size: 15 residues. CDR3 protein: CASSFMEGNTGELFF. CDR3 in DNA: TGCGCCAGCAGCTTTATGGAGGGGAACACCGGGGAGCTGTTTTTT.

The DNA of the CDR3 is TGCGCCAGCAGAAATGTCGGCTCTGGAAACACCATATATTTT. Protein sequence: CASRNVGSGNTIYF. This chain connects TRBV4-3 to TRBJ1-3; D is uncertain. The CDR3 is 14 amino acids. Trimming shortened V by 6 bases and J by 0 bases, and 9 bases separated the two germline ends. The germline gives CDR1 LGHNA, CDR2 YSLEER.